The TCR delta chain under discussion was sequenced for a study of human gamma delta and Vdelta1 T cells. The CDR3 sequence is 20 residues long. After removal of 4 bases from V and 0 bases from J, the junction contained 18 bases not matched to a gene. Germline lookup yields CDR1 TSWWSYY and CDR2 QGS. This clone is large by share. TCRdb re-called clones from the PCR reads using CATT. This table has several hundred delta-chain clones, about a sixth appearing once. The sequence came from a human donor in good health. The sample was Vdelta1 gamma-delta T cells from blood. The chain links TRDV1 to TRDJ1; TRDD3 agrees at 9 bases. The CDR3 sequence is CALGGPWYWGTQLYTDKLIF. The DNA for the CDR3 is TGTGCTCTTGGGGGACCTTGGTACTGGGGGACACAACTATACACCGATAAACTCATCTTT.